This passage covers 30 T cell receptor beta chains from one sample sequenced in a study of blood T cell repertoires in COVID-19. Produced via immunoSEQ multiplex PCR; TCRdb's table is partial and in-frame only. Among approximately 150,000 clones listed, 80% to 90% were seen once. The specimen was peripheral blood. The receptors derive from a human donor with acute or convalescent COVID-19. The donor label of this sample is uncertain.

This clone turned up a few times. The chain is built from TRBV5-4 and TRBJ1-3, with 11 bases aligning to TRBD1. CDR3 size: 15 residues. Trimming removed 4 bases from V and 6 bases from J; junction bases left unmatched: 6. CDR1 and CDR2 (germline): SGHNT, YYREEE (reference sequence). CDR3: CASSIPGQGVNTIYF. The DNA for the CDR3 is TGTGCCAGCAGCATACCGGGACAGGGGGTAAACACCATATATTTT.

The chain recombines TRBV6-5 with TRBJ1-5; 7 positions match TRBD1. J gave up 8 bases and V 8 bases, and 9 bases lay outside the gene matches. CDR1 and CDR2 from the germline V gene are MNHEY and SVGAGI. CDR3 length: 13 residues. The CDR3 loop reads CASYRQGSEPQHF. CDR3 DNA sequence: TGTGCCAGCTACAGACAGGGCTCAGAGCCCCAGCATTTT.

CDR3 in amino acids: CAWSVLWQGGGNTIYF. The CDR3 coding sequence is TGTGCCTGGAGTGTACTTTGGCAGGGAGGCGGAAACACCATATATTTT. The chain couples TRBV30 to TRBJ1-3; a possible D gene is TRBD1 (5 bases). Trimming cost V 0 bases and J 4 bases, with 16 bases left between them. The CDR3 sequence is 16 residues long. Germline CDR1 GTSNPN, CDR2 SVGIG (reference sequence).

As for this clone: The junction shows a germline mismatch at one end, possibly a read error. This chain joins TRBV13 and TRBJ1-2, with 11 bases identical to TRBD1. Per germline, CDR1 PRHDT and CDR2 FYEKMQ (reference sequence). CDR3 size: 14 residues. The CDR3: CASSIGQGAYGYTF. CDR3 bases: TGTGCCAGCAGCATAGGACAGGGGGCCTATGGCTACACCTTC.

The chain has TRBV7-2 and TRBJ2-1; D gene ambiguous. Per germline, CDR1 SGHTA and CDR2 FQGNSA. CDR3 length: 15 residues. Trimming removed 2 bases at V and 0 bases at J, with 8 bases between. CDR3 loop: CASSLSRSSYNEQFF. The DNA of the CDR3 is TGTGCCAGCAGCTTAAGTAGGAGCTCCTACAATGAGCAGTTCTTC.

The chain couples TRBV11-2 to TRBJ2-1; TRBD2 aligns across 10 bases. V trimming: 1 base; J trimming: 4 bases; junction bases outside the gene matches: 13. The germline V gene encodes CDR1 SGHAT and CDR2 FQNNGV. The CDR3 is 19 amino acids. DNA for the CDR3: TGTGCCAGCAGCTTAGCCCCGCCGGCTAGCGGGAGTACATACAATGAGCAGTTCTTC. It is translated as CASSLAPPASGSTYNEQFF.

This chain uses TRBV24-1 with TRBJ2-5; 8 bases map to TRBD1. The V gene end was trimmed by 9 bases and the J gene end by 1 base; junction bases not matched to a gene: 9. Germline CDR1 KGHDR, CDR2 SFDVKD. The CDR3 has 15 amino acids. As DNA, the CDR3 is TGTGCCACCTCTCAGGGGGCGGCTACCCAAGAGACCCAGTACTTC. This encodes CATSQGAATQETQYF.

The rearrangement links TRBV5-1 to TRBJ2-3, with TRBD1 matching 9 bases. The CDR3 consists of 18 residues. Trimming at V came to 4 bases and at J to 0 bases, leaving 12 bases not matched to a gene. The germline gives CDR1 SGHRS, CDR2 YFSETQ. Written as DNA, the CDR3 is TGCGCCAGCAGCCGGTGGGTCCCCGGGACAGGGAGCACAGATACGCAGTATTTT. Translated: CASSRWVPGTGSTDTQYF. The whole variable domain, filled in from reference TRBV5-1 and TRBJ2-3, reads KAGVTQTPRYLIKTRGQQVTLSCSPISGHRSVSWYQQTPGQGLQFLFEYFSETQRNKGNFPGRFSGRQFSNSRSEMNVSTLELGDSALYLCASSRWVPGTGSTDTQYFGPGTRLTVL.

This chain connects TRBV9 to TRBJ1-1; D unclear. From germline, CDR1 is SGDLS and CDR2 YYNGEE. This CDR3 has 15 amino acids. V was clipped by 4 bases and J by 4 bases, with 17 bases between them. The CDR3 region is CASSPTGWTGTEAFF. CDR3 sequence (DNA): TGTGCCAGCAGCCCGACGGGGTGGACCGGCACTGAAGCTTTCTTT.

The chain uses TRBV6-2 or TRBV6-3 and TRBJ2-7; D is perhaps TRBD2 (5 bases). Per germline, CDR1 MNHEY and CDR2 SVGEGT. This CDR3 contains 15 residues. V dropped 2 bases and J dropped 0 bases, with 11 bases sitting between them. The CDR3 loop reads CASSYASGISYEQYV. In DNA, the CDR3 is TGTGCCAGCAGTTACGCCAGCGGAATCTCCTACGAGCAGTACGTC.

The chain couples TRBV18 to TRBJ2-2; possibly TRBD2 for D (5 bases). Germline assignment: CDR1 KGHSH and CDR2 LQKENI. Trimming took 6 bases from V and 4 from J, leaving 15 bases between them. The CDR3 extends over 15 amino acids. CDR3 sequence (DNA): TGTGCCAGCTCCCTAGCAGGAGATGGCACCGGGGAGCTGTTTTTT. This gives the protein CASSLAGDGTGELFF. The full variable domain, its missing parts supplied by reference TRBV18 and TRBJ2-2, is NAGVMQNPRHLVRRRGQEARLRCSPMKGHSHVYWYRQLPEEGLKFMVYLQKENIIDESGMPKERFSAEFPKEGPSILRIQQVVRGDSAAYFCASSLAGDGTGELFFGEGSRLTVL.

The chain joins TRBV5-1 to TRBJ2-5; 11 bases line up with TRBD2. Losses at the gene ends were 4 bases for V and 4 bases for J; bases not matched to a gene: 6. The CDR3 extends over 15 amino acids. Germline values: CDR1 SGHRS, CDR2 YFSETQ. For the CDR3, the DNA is TGCGCCAGCAGCCCCGTAGCGGGGGGGCGAGAGACCCAGTACTTC. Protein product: CASSPVAGGRETQYF.

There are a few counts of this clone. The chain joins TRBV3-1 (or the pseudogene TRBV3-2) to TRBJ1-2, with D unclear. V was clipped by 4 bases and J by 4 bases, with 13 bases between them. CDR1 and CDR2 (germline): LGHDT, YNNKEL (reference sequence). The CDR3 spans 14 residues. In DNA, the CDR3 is TGTGCCAGCAGCCTTAGAGCACTACCCTATGGCTACACCTTC. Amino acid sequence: CASSLRALPYGYTF.

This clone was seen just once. CDR3 DNA: TGTGCCAGCAGTTACCCCGGACTAGCGGGTCAGCAGTTCTTC. This gives the protein CASSYPGLAGQQFF. The rearrangement links TRBV6-6 to TRBJ2-1; 11 positions match TRBD2. The V segment lost 2 bases and the J segment 11 bases; nucleotides outside the gene matches: 5. The CDR3 runs to 14 residues. The germline CDR1 and CDR2 sequences are MNHNY and SVGAGI (reference sequence).

The CDR3 sequence: CASTERFQETQYF. In DNA, the CDR3 is TGTGCCAGTACTGAACGGTTCCAAGAGACCCAGTACTTC. The chain is built from TRBV19 and TRBJ2-5; no reliable D call. Per the germline V gene, CDR1 is LNHDA and CDR2 is SQIVND (reference sequence). The CDR3 runs 13 residues. The ends were cut back, 7 bases at V and 1 base at J, with 10 bases in the middle.

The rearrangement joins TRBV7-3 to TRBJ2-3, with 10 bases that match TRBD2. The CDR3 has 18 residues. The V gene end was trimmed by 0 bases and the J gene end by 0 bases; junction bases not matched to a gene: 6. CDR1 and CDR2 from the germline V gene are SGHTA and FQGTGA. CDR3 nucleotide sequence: TGTGCCAGCAGCTTAACCGGGACTAGCGCCGCTAGCACAGATACGCAGTATTTT. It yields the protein CASSLTGTSAASTDTQYF.

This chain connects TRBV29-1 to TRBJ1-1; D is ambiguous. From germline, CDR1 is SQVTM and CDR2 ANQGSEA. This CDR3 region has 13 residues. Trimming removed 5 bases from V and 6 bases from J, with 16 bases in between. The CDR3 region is CSVHGPGIAEAFF. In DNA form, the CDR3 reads TGCAGCGTTCATGGTCCGGGTATCGCTGAAGCTTTCTTT.

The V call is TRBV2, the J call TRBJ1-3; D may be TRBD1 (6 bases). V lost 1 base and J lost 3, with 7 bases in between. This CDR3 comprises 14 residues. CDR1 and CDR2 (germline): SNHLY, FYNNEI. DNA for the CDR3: TGTGCCAGCAGTGAAGAACAGGGTGGAAACACCATATATTTT. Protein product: CASSEEQGGNTIYF.

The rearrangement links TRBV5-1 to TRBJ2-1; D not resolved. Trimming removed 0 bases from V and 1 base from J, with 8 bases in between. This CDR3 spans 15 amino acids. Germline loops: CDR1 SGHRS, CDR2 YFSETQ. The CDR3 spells CASSLDLGSYNEQFF. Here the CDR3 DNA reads TGCGCCAGCAGCTTGGATCTCGGGTCCTACAATGAGCAGTTCTTC.

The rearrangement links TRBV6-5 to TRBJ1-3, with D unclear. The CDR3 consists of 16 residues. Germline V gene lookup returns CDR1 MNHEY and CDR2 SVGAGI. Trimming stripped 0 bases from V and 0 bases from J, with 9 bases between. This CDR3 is CASSYSRASSGNTIYF. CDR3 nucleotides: TGTGCCAGCAGTTACTCGAGGGCAAGCTCTGGAAACACCATATATTTT.

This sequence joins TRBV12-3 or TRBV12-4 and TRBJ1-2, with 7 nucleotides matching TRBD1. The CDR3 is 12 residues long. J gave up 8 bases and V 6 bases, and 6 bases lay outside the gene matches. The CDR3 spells CASSRQGGGYTF. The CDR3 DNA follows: TGTGCCAGCAGCCGACAGGGTGGAGGCTACACCTTC.

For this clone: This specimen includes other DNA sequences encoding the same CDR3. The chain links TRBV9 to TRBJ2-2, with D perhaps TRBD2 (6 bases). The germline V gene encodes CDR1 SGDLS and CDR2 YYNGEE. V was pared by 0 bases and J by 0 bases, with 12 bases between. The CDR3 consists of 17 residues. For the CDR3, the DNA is TGTGCCAGCAGCGTAGTGGGTAGCGGTTCGAACACCGGGGAGCTGTTTTTT. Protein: CASSVVGSGSNTGELFF.

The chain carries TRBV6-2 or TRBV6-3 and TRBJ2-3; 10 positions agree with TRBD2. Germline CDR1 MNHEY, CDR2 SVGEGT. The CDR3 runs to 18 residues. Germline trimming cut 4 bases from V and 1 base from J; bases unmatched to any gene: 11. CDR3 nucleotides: TGTGCCAGCAGTTCGCCCCGGACTAGCGGAGGGGGCACAGATACGCAGTATTTT. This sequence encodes CASSSPRTSGGGTDTQYF.

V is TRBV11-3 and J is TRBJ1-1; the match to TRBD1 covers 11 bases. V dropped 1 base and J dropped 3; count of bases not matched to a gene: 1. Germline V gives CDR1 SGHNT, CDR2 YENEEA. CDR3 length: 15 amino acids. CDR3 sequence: CASSLGGQGDTEAFF. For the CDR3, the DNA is TGTGCCAGCAGCTTAGGGGGACAGGGGGACACTGAAGCTTTCTTT.

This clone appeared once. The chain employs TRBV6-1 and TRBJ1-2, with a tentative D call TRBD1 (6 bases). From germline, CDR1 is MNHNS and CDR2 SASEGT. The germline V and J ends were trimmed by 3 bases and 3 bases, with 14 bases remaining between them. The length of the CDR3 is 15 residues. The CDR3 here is CASSDTGFADYGYTF. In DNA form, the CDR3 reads TGTGCCAGCAGTGATACAGGGTTTGCGGACTATGGCTACACCTTC.

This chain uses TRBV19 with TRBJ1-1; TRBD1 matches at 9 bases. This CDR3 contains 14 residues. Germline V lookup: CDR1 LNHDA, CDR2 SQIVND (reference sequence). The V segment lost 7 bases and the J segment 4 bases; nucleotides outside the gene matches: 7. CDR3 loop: CASNNRGRGTEAFF. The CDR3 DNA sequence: TGTGCCAGTAACAACAGGGGGCGCGGCACTGAAGCTTTCTTT.

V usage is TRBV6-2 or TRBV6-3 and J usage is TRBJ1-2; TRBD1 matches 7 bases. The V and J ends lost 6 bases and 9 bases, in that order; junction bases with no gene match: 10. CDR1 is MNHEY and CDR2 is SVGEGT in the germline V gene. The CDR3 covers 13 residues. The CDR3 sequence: CASSTRTGLSYTF. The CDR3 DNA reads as TGTGCCAGCAGCACAAGGACAGGCTTAAGCTACACCTTC.

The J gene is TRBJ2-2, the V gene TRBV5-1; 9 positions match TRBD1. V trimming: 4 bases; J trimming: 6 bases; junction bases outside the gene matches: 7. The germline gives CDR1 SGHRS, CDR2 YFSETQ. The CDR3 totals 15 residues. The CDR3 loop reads CASSRGQGWAGELFF. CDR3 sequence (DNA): TGCGCCAGCAGCCGTGGACAGGGGTGGGCCGGGGAGCTGTTTTTT.

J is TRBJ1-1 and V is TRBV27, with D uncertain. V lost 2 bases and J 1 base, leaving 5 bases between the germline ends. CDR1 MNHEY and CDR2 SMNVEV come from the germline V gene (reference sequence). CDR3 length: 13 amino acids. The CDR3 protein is CASSLTGNTEAFF. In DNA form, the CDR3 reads TGTGCCAGCAGTTTAACGGGGAACACTGAAGCTTTCTTT.

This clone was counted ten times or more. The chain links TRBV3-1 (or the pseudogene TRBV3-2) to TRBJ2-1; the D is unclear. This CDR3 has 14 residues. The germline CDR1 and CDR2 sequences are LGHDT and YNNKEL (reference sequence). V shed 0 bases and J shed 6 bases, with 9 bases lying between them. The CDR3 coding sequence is TGTGCCAGCAGCCAAGATTCGTTATTCAATGAGCAGTTCTTC. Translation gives CASSQDSLFNEQFF.